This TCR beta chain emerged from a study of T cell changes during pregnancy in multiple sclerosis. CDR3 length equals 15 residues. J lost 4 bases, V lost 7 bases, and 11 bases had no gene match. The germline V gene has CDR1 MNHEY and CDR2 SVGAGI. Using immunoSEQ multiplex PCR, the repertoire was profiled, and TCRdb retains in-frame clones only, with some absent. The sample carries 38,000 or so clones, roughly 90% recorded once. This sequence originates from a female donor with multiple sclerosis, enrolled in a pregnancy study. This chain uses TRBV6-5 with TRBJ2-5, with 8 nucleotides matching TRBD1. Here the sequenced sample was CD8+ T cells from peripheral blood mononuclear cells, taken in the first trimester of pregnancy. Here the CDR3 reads CASILLTGARETQYF. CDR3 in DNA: TGTGCCAGCATCTTATTGACAGGGGCTCGAGAGACCCAGTACTTC.